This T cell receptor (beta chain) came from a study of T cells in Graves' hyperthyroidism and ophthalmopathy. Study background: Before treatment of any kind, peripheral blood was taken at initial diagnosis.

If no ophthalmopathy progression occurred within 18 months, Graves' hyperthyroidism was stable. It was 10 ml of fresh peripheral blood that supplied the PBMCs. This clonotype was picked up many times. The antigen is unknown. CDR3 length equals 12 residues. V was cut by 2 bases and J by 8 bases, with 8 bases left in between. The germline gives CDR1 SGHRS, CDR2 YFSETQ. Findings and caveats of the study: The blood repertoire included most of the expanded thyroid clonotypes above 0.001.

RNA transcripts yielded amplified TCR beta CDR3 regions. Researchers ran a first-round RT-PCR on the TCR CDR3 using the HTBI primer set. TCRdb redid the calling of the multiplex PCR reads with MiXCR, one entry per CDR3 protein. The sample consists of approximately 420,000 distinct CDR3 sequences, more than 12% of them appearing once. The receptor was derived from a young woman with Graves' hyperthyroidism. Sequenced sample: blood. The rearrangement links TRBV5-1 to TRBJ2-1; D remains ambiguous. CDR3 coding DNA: TGCGCCAGCAGCTTCCTTACGGATGAGCAGTTCTTC. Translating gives CASSFLTDEQFF.